Shown below are 29 T cell receptor beta chains from a single sample sequenced in a study of blood T cell repertoires in COVID-19. Produced via immunoSEQ multiplex PCR; TCRdb's table is partial and in-frame only. The data show approximately 300,000 clones, 75% to 95% seen once. Material for sequencing was peripheral blood. These receptor sequences come from a woman in her thirties with COVID-19, enrolled during active disease.

This chain joins TRBV2 and TRBJ2-5, with 8 bases identical to TRBD1. The germline gives CDR1 SNHLY, CDR2 FYNNEI. Losses at the gene ends were 5 bases for V and 4 bases for J; bases not matched to a gene: 6. The CDR3 has 14 amino acids. CDR3 coding DNA: TGTGCCAGCAGTCGACAGGGGCAGGGAGAGACCCAGTACTTC. Protein sequence: CASSRQGQGETQYF. The variable domain in full, completed from reference TRBV2 and TRBJ2-5, reads EPEVTQTPSHQVTQMGQEVILRCVPISNHLYFYWYRQILGQKVEFLVSFYNNEISEKSEIFDDQFSVERPDGSNFTLKIRSTKLEDSAMYFCASSRQGQGETQYFGPGTRLLVL.

The rearrangement uses TRBV6-5 and TRBJ1-4; D remains ambiguous. Trimming stripped 6 bases from V and 6 bases from J, with 17 bases between. The CDR3 covers 15 residues. The germline gives CDR1 MNHEY, CDR2 SVGAGI. The CDR3 here is CASRAPGVTDEKLFF. The CDR3 DNA is TGTGCCAGCAGAGCGCCCGGGGTGACCGATGAAAAACTGTTTTTT.

This clone was seen a few times. The gene calls are TRBV3-1 (or the pseudogene TRBV3-2) and TRBJ1-5; D is undetermined. Germline CDR1 and CDR2: LGHDT and YNNKEL (reference sequence). The V end lost 1 base, the J end lost 9 bases, and 7 bases lay between the germline ends. The CDR3 loop spans 12 amino acids. The CDR3 sequence is CASSQGEGPQHF. As DNA, the CDR3 is TGTGCCAGCAGCCAAGGGGAGGGGCCCCAGCATTTT.

The chain is built from TRBV2 and TRBJ2-1; the match to TRBD2 covers 7 bases. The CDR3 sequence is 15 residues long. Germline trimming cut 4 bases from V and 0 bases from J; bases unmatched to any gene: 3. Germline CDR1 is SNHLY and CDR2 is FYNNEI. The CDR3 here is CASSGEGSSYNEQFF. CDR3 sequence (DNA): TGTGCCAGCAGTGGGGAGGGAAGCTCCTACAATGAGCAGTTCTTC.

This chain links TRBV5-4 with TRBJ2-6, with D tentatively TRBD2 (6 bases). The germline gives CDR1 SGHNT, CDR2 YYREEE (reference sequence). Trimming shortened V by 0 bases and J by 4 bases, and 17 bases separated the two germline ends. This CDR3 comprises 18 residues. DNA for the CDR3: TGTGCCAGCAGCTTGGGCGGGACGAAGTGGAACGGGGCCAACGTCCTGACTTTC. Translating gives CASSLGGTKWNGANVLTF.

V gene TRBV30 combines with J gene TRBJ1-5, with no clear D. This CDR3 spans 13 amino acids. V was pared by 0 bases and J by 0 bases, with 3 bases between. The germline gives CDR1 GTSNPN, CDR2 SVGIG (reference sequence). The CDR3 bases are TGTGCCTGGAGTGTTAATAGCAATCAGCCCCAGCATTTT. Translated, it gives CAWSVNSNQPQHF.

The CDR3 sequence is CASIQGGNQPQHF. For the CDR3, the DNA is TGTGCCAGCATTCAGGGTGGGAATCAGCCCCAGCATTTT. This chain links TRBV6-5 with TRBJ1-5, with a tentative D call TRBD1 (5 bases). Germline V CDR1 and CDR2: MNHEY, SVGAGI. Trimming stripped 7 bases from V and 4 bases from J, with 11 bases between. The length of the CDR3 is 13 residues.

The genes are TRBV7-8 and TRBJ1-1, with D unclear. V dropped 3 bases and J dropped 1 base, with 6 bases sitting between them. The CDR3 has 13 residues. CDR1 and CDR2 from the germline V gene are SGHVS and FQNEAQ. CDR3 region: CASSFRRNTEAFF. The CDR3, as DNA: TGTGCCAGCAGCTTCAGAAGGAACACTGAAGCTTTCTTT. The full variable domain, completed using reference TRBV7-8 and TRBJ1-1, is GAGVSQSPRYKVAKRGQDVALRCDPISGHVSLFWYQQALGQGPEFLTYFQNEAQLDKSGLPSDRFFAERPEGSVSTLKIQRTQQEDSAVYLCASSFRRNTEAFFGQGTRLTVV.

J is TRBJ2-1 and V is TRBV10-3; a possible D gene is TRBD1 (7 bases). V was pared by 7 bases and J by 5 bases, with 12 bases between. CDR3 length: 13 residues. Per germline, CDR1 ENHRY and CDR2 SYGVKD. CDR3 sequence: CAINRGTDNEQFF. CDR3 sequence (DNA): TGTGCCATCAATCGGGGGACAGACAATGAGCAGTTCTTC.

This clone appeared once. The identical CDR3 is also encoded by other nucleotide sequences in the sample. V is TRBV10-1 and J is TRBJ2-1, with 7 bases matching TRBD2. The CDR3 has 15 residues. V shed 3 bases and J 0 bases; nucleotides not matched to a gene: 2. Germline V lookup: CDR1 WNHNN, CDR2 SYGVQD (reference sequence). The CDR3 nucleotides are TGCGCCAGCAGTGAAGCGGGGAGCTCCTACAATGAGCAGTTCTTC. Its translation: CASSEAGSSYNEQFF.

The rearrangement uses TRBV10-3 and TRBJ1-5; D remains unclear. Per germline, CDR1 ENHRY and CDR2 SYGVKD. V dropped 4 bases and J dropped 7 bases, with 11 bases sitting between them. CDR3 length equals 13 residues. This CDR3 is CAISGGLGQPQHF. In DNA form, the CDR3 reads TGTGCCATCAGTGGAGGGTTGGGACAGCCCCAGCATTTT.

The chain has TRBV4-1 and TRBJ2-7, with 7 bases that match TRBD1. There are 16 residues in the CDR3. After removal of 2 bases from V and 2 bases from J, the junction contained 9 bases not matched to a gene. Germline V gene lookup returns CDR1 MGHRA and CDR2 YSYEKL. Here the CDR3 DNA reads TGCGCCAGCAGCCAAACCACAGGGGTAACCGCCTACGAGCAGTACTTC. Translated, it gives CASSQTTGVTAYEQYF.

The rearrangement uses TRBV2 and TRBJ2-1; no reliable D call. Trimming took off 9 bases at V and 2 bases at J, with 11 bases between the two ends. The germline V gene encodes CDR1 SNHLY and CDR2 FYNNEI. The CDR3 covers 13 residues. The CDR3 DNA is TGTGCCAGGAGCGAGACGGCCTACAATGAGCAGTTCTTC. Amino acids: CARSETAYNEQFF.

The rearrangement uses TRBV7-9 and TRBJ1-1; 7 bases map to TRBD1. Germline V gene data show CDR1 as SEHNR and CDR2 as FQNEAQ (reference sequence). CDR3 length: 12 residues. Germline trimming cut 5 bases from V and 5 bases from J; bases unmatched to any gene: 2. CDR3 nucleotides: TGTGCCAGCAGCCGGACAGGAACTGAAGCTTTCTTT. The encoded protein is CASSRTGTEAFF.

This chain joins TRBV28 and TRBJ2-5; maybe TRBD2 (6 bases). The DNA matches TRBJ2-7 better at its end, which makes the J call doubtful. This CDR3 spans 15 amino acids. CDR1 and CDR2 from the germline V gene are MDHEN and SYDVKM. CDR3 coding DNA: TGTGCCAGCAGTCCGCCGGGTATTAGCGGCTACGAGCAGTACTTC. Residues: CASSPPGISGYEQYF.

The chain employs TRBV7-9 and TRBJ1-5, with D unresolved. Trimming pared 6 bases from V and 3 bases from J, leaving 9 bases between. This CDR3 comprises 13 residues. Per the germline V gene, CDR1 is SEHNR and CDR2 is FQNEAQ (reference sequence). This CDR3 is CASSLAANQPQHF. CDR3 nucleotides: TGTGCCAGCAGTCTGGCGGCCAATCAGCCCCAGCATTTT.

This clone was detected a few times. The V gene is TRBV9, the J gene TRBJ2-7, with 11 bases fitting TRBD1. CDR3 length: 16 residues. Germline assignment: CDR1 SGDLS and CDR2 YYNGEE. J was trimmed by 3 bases and V by 0 bases; bases with no gene match: 5. The CDR3 DNA sequence: TGTGCCAGCAGCGTAGACTGGACAGGGGGCGGCTACGAGCAGTACTTC. Amino acids: CASSVDWTGGGYEQYF.

The chain combines TRBV18 with TRBJ1-1; 9 positions agree with TRBD1. CDR1 and CDR2 from the germline V gene are KGHSH and LQKENI. The CDR3 has 14 amino acids. V was clipped by 7 bases and J by 0 bases; unmatched bases: 3. CDR3 protein: CASLGTGLNTEAFF. The CDR3 nucleotides read TGTGCCAGCTTGGGGACAGGGTTGAACACTGAAGCTTTCTTT. Combining the CDR3 with reference TRBV18 and TRBJ1-1 gives the whole variable domain NAGVMQNPRHLVRRRGQEARLRCSPMKGHSHVYWYRQLPEEGLKFMVYLQKENIIDESGMPKERFSAEFPKEGPSILRIQQVVRGDSAAYFCASLGTGLNTEAFFGQGTRLTVV.

CDR3 nucleotide sequence: TGTGCCATCAGGGGTGACAGGTCCCAGGCCCAGCATTTT. Its protein product is CAIRGDRSQAQHF. The genes are TRBV10-3 and TRBJ1-5, with D perhaps TRBD1 (6 bases). CDR1 ENHRY and CDR2 SYGVKD come from the germline V gene. The CDR3 length is 13 residues. Trimming removed 6 bases from V and 11 bases from J, with 17 bases in between.

The chain joins TRBV6-5 to TRBJ1-4; D is perhaps TRBD1 (6 bases). The CDR3 has 15 residues. Deletions cut 3 bases from V and 4 bases from J, with 12 bases between. CDR1 is MNHEY and CDR2 is SVGAGI in the germline V gene. CDR3 amino acids: CASSYRGRGNEKLFF. In nucleotides, the CDR3 is TGTGCCAGCAGTTATAGGGGGAGGGGTAATGAAAAACTGTTTTTT.

The V call is TRBV29-1, the J call TRBJ1-1; no clear D gene. V lost 7 bases and J 0 bases, leaving 18 bases between the germline ends. Germline CDR1 is SQVTM and CDR2 is ANQGSEA. This CDR3 has 15 residues. CDR3 sequence reads: CSGRGRNGLNTEAFF. The CDR3 bases are TGCAGCGGCCGGGGAAGAAACGGGTTGAACACTGAAGCTTTCTTT.

This chain uses TRBV6-5 with TRBJ2-1, with TRBD2 matching over 10 bases. V lost 0 bases, J lost 6 bases, and 5 bases stayed unmatched. This CDR3 has 16 amino acids. Germline CDR1 is MNHEY and CDR2 is SVGAGI. In DNA, the CDR3 is TGTGCCAGCAGTTACTCGGAGCGGGAGGGTGGCAATGAGCAGTTCTTC. Its translation is CASSYSEREGGNEQFF.

V is TRBV7-8 and J is TRBJ2-1, with D perhaps matching TRBD1 (6 bases). The CDR3 length is 16 residues. Trimming stripped 4 bases from V and 3 bases from J, with 16 bases between. Germline V gene data show CDR1 as SGHVS and CDR2 as FQNEAQ. CDR3: CASSYSWGQIYNEQFF. The CDR3 nucleotides read TGTGCCAGCAGCTACTCGTGGGGACAAATCTACAATGAGCAGTTCTTC.

This chain's CDR3 is CASSSRGPVGETQYF. For the CDR3, the DNA is TGTGCCAGCAGCTCCAGGGGCCCGGTGGGGGAGACCCAGTACTTC. This chain uses TRBV7-2 with TRBJ2-5; D is perhaps TRBD1 (6 bases). The germline V and J ends were trimmed by 4 bases and 5 bases, with 17 bases remaining between them. Germline-derived CDR1 and CDR2 are SGHTA and FQGNSA. CDR3 size: 15 residues.

The V call is TRBV14, the J call TRBJ1-6, with 9 bases lining up with TRBD1. The V segment lost 4 bases and the J segment 7 bases; nucleotides outside the gene matches: 5. The CDR3 extends over 15 amino acids. In germline, CDR1 is SGHDN, CDR2 FVKESK. The CDR3 coding sequence is TGTGCCAGCAGCCTTTTGACAGGGGGGAATTCACCCCTCCACTTT. Translation: CASSLLTGGNSPLHF. Variable domain in full (rest from reference TRBV14 and TRBJ1-6): EAGVTQFPSHSVIEKGQTVTLRCDPISGHDNLYWYRRVMGKEIKFLLHFVKESKQDESGMPNNRFLAERTGGTYSTLKVQPAELEDSGVYFCASSLLTGGNSPLHFGNGTRLTVT.

CDR3 DNA: TGCAGCGCCCTCAGGGGGCTGAACACTGAAGCTTTCTTT. Its protein product is CSALRGLNTEAFF. The chain recombines TRBV29-1 with TRBJ1-1; TRBD1 agrees at 8 bases. This CDR3 has 13 residues. Germline V lookup: CDR1 SQVTM, CDR2 ANQGSEA. The V gene end was trimmed by 7 bases and the J gene end by 0 bases; junction bases not matched to a gene: 4.

The chain carries TRBV20-1 and TRBJ2-3, with no clear D. The CDR3 runs to 10 residues. Per germline, CDR1 DFQATT and CDR2 SNEGSKA (reference sequence). Trimming took 3 bases from V and 9 from J, leaving 7 bases between them. CDR3 DNA sequence: TGCAGTGCTAGGAGAGGAACGCAGTATTTT. Encoded protein: CSARRGTQYF.

The chain couples TRBV5-1 to TRBJ2-7; 14 bases map to TRBD2. V shed 3 bases, J shed 4 bases, and the junction held 3 bases outside the gene matches. The length of the CDR3 is 15 residues. Germline CDR1 SGHRS, CDR2 YFSETQ. This CDR3 is CASSWGLAGEYEQYF. The CDR3 DNA reads TGCGCCAGCAGCTGGGGACTAGCGGGAGAATACGAGCAGTACTTC.

The sample holds a few counts of this clone. The chain uses TRBV19 and TRBJ2-4, with 7 bases fitting TRBD1. V lost 7 bases, J lost 6 bases, and 6 bases stayed unmatched. The CDR3 totals 13 residues. Germline V lookup: CDR1 LNHDA, CDR2 SQIVND (reference sequence). The CDR3 spells CASNPGQPNIQYF. CDR3 nucleotides: TGTGCCAGTAACCCGGGACAGCCAAACATTCAGTACTTC. The full variable domain, rest sourced from reference TRBV19 and TRBJ2-4, is DGGITQSPKYLFRKEGQNVTLSCEQNLNHDAMYWYRQDPGQGLRLIYYSQIVNDFQKGDIAEGYSVSREKKESFPLTVTSAQKNPTAFYLCASNPGQPNIQYFGAGTRLSVL.